This TCR beta chain was profiled in a study of T cells in Graves' hyperthyroidism and ophthalmopathy (dated by TCRdb to the late 2010s). About the investigation overall: Peripheral blood was collected at initial diagnosis, before any treatment. The approximately 98 discovery patients were randomly divided into training and test sets at a 7:3 ratio. In six Graves' hyperthyroidism patients, the study also compared T-cell repertoires from thyroid tissue with T-cell repertoires from blood. According to the paper, TCR Vbeta CDR3 sequencing was carried out on 135 peripheral blood samples, which came from under 50 ophthalmopathy, 80 or so hyperthyroidism and around 17 progressor patients. Following sampling, methimazole starting at 30 mg daily was given to hyperthyroidism patients, and high-dose intravenous methylprednisolone was given to ophthalmopathy patients. Prospective prediction of ophthalmopathy was tested in an independent validation cohort consisting of about 19 hyperthyroidism patients and about 17 patients who later progressed to ophthalmopathy. A discovery cohort of roughly 100 patients, 43 with Graves' ophthalmopathy and 55 to 60 with stable Graves' hyperthyroidism, was used to find distinguishing TCR V-J signatures.

Stable Graves' hyperthyroidism was defined as no progression to ophthalmopathy during 18 months of follow-up. Hyperthyroidism patients were newly diagnosed, had a disease duration of under 2 months, and were aged 18 to 65 years. Patients with uncontrolled infections, other autoimmune diseases, pregnancy or lactation were excluded. Clinical symptoms, serum thyroxine and TRAb, thyroid ultrasound, and orbital computed tomography formed the basis for the diagnoses. Ficoll-Paque density gradient centrifugation was used to isolate PBMCs from around 9.1 ml of fresh peripheral blood. Total RNA was extracted using Trizol reagent, and RNA quality was assessed on an Agilent 2100 Bioanalyzer. CDR1 and CDR2 are drawn from the germline V gene (reference sequence): MNHEY, SMNVEV. V and J lose 5 bases and 5 bases, and a span of 10 bases separates them. The CDR3 goes from the cysteine to the phenylalanine over 13 residues. The sequence is cut down to CDR3 DNA, 39 bases in frame from base 1.

For this clonotype: What this receptor recognizes is not known. No per-base quality is available; no much larger clone lies one base away.

On the study overall, not on this receptor specifically: Sample size was not statistically predetermined, and blinding of investigators to group allocation was not performed. A 13 V-J signature model separated ophthalmopathy from stable hyperthyroidism, with over 85% sensitivity and approximately 81% specificity in cross-validation and 80%/75% in testing. Most expanded thyroid clonotypes (frequency above 0.001) were also found in blood, which suggests that blood repertoires may mirror thyroid immune responses. In validation, the model predicted progression to ophthalmopathy a median of roughly 6.5 months before onset, with roughly 68% sensitivity and roughly 79% specificity.

TCR beta CDR3 regions were amplified from RNA transcripts. The TCR CDR3 was subjected to a first round of RT-PCR using the HTBI primer set and the Qiagen OneStep RT-PCR kit. Libraries were constructed in a second round of multiplex PCR, after which size selection and purification were performed. Libraries were sequenced paired-end with 100 bp reads on an Illumina HiSeq2000. On the authors' methods: SOAPnuke was used to process the raw data, throwing out any read that contained adapters or uncalled bases, had a mean Phred below 15, or lacked an exact constant-primer or identifier match. COPE v1.2.5 was used to merge the high-quality paired reads, and each unique nucleotide sequence was defined as a clonotype. MiTCR v1.1 was used to align clonotypes to the IMGT TRBV, TRBD and TRBJ reference segments. Analysis was restricted to V-J combinations with a frequency above 0.0001, which covered roughly 99% of repertoires. The TCS score was defined as F50 (clonal expansion) divided by E x V (chaos), with BLOSUM62-based TCRdist calculated between CDR3 peptides within each V-J. Welch's t-statistics and random forest reduced 500 to 650 V-J features to under 15, which were used in a naive Bayes classifier (R e1071). TCRdb reworked the public reads: Q25 trimming with fastp, MiXCR clone assembly, productive beta chains retained. Under each unique CDR3 protein, matching rows form one entry showing the most common genes and DNA. TCRdb's processing, not the authors', yielded these V and J calls. This sample comprises about 360,000 distinct CDR3 sequences, approximately 13% of them detected only once. The leading ten clones occupy around a tenth of the sample.

The material sequenced was blood. This TCR was sampled from a woman aged 18-29 years with Graves' hyperthyroidism. The V gene is TRBV27 and the J gene is TRBJ1-5; there is no confident call for the D gene. The sequenced DNA: TGTGCCAGCAGTCTTTACCAAGATCAGCCCCAGCATTTT. Translated, this is CASSLYQDQPQHF.